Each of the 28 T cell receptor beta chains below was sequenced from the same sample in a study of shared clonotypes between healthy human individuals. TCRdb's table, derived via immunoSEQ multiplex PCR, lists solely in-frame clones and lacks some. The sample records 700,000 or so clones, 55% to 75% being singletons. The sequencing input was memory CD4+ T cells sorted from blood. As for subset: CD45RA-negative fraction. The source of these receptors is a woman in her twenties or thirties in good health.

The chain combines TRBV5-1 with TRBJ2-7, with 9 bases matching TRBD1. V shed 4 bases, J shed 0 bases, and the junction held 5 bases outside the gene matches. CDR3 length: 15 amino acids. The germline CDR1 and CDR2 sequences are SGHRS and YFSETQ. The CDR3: CASSPKQGASYEQYF. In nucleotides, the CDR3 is TGCGCCAGCAGCCCAAAACAGGGGGCCTCCTACGAGCAGTACTTC.

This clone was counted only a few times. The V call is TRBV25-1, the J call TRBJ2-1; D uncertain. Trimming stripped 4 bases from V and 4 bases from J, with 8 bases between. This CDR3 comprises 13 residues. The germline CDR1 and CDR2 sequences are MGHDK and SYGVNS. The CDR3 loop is CASSGTPYNEQFF. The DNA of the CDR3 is TGTGCCAGCAGTGGGACCCCTTACAATGAGCAGTTCTTC.

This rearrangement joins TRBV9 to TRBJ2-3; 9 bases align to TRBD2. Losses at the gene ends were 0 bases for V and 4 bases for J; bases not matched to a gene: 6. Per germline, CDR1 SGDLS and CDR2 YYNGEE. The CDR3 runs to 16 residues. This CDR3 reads CASSVGASGNADTQYF. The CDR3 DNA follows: TGTGCCAGCAGCGTAGGAGCTAGCGGGAACGCAGATACGCAGTATTTT.

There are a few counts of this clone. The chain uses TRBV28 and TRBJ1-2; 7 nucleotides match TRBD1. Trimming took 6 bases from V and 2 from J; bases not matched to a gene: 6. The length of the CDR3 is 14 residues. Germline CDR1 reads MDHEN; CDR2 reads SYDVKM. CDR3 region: CASRRSGQNYGYTF. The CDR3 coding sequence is TGTGCCAGCAGAAGATCGGGACAGAACTATGGCTACACCTTC.

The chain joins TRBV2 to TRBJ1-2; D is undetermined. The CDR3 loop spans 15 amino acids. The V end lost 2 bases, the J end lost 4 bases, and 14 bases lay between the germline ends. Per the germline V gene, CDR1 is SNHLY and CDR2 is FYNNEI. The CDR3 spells CASSETPRELYGYTF. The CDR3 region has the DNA TGTGCCAGCAGTGAAACCCCTCGGGAGCTCTATGGCTACACCTTC.

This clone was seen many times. The DNA for the CDR3 is TGTGCCAGCAGCGTAGGGGGAAGCGGTGGGTACAATGAGCAGTTCTTC. Translation: CASSVGGSGGYNEQFF. The rearrangement uses TRBV9 and TRBJ2-1; weak D call: TRBD2 (5 bases). The length of the CDR3 is 16 residues. With 0 bases removed from V and 4 bases from J, the gap between germline ends came to 14 bases. CDR1 SGDLS and CDR2 YYNGEE come from the germline V gene.

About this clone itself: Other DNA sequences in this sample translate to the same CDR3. CDR3 coding DNA: TGTGCCAGCAGCCTGACAGGGGGCGACACCGGGGAGCTGTTTTTT. Residues: CASSLTGGDTGELFF. J is TRBJ2-2 and V is TRBV5-4; 10 nucleotides align to TRBD1. The V segment lost 4 bases and the J segment 3 bases; nucleotides outside the gene matches: 3. The CDR3 is made up of 15 amino acids. Germline CDR1 and CDR2: SGHNT and YYREEE (reference sequence).

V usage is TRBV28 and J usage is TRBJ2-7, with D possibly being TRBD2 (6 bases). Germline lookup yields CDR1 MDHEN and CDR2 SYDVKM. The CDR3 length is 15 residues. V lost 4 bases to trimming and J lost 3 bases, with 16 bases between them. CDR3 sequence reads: CASSYTLSGVYEQYF. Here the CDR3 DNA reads TGTGCCAGCAGTTACACGTTATCGGGAGTCTACGAGCAGTACTTC.

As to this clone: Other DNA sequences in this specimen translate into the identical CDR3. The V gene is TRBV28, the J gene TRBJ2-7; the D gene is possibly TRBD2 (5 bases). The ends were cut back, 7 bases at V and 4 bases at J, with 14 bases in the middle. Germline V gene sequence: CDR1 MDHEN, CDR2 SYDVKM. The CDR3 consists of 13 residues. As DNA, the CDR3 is TGTGCCAGCACCCCGAATCGGGGATACGAGCAGTACTTC. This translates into CASTPNRGYEQYF.

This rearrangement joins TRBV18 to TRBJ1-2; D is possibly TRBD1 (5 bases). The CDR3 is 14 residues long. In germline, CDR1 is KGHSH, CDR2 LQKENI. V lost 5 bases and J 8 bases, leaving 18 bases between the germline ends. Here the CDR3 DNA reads TGTGCCAGCTCAAACATAGACAGCATCCCAGGCTACACCTTC. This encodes CASSNIDSIPGYTF.

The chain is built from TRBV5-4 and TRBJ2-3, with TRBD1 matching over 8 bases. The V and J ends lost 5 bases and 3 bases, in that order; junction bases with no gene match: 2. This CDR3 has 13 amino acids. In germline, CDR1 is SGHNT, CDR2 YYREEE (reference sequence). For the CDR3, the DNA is TGTGCCAGCAGGGACAGGGTTACAGATACGCAGTATTTT. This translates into CASRDRVTDTQYF.

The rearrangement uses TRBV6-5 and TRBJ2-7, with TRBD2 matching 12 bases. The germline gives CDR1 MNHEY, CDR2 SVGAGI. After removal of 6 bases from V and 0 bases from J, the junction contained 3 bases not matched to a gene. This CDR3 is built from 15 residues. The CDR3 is CASSQLAGGSYEQYF. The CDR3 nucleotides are TGTGCCAGCAGCCAACTAGCGGGAGGCTCCTACGAGCAGTACTTC.

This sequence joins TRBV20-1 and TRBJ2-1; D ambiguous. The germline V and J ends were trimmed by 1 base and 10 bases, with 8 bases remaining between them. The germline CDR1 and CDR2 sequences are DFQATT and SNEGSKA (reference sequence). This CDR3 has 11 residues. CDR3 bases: TGCAGTGCTAGAGGGCCACAGGAGCAGTTCTTC. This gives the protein CSARGPQEQFF.

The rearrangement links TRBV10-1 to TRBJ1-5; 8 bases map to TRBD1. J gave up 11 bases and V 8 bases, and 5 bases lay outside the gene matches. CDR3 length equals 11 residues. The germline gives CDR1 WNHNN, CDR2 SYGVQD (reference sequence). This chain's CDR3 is CASGPTGAQHF. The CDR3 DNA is TGCGCCAGCGGCCCGACAGGGGCCCAGCATTTT.

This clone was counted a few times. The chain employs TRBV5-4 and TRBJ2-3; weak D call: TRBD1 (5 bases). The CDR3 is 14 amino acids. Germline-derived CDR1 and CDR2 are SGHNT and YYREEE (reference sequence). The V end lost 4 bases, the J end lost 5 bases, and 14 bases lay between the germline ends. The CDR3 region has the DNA TGTGCCAGCAGCCAAAGCAGGGTGGTAGATACGCAGTATTTT. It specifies CASSQSRVVDTQYF.

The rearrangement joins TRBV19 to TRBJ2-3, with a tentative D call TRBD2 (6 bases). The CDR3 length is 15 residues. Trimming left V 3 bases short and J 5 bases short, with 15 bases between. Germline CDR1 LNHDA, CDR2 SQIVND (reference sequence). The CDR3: CASSMSGPGGDTQYF. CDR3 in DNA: TGTGCCAGTAGTATGAGCGGGCCCGGGGGAGATACGCAGTATTTT.

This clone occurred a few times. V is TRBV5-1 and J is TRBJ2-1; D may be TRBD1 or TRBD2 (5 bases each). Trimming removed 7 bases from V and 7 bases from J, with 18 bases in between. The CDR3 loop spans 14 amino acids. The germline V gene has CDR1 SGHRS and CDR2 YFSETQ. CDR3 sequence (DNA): TGCGCCAGCCAGATCGGGACGGCAGGGAATGAGCAGTTCTTC. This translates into CASQIGTAGNEQFF.

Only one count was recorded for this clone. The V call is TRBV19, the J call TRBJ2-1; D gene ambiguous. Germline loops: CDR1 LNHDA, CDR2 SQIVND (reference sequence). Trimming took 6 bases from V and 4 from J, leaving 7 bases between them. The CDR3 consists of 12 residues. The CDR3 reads CASSQIYNEQFF. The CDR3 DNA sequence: TGTGCCAGTAGCCAGATATACAATGAGCAGTTCTTC.

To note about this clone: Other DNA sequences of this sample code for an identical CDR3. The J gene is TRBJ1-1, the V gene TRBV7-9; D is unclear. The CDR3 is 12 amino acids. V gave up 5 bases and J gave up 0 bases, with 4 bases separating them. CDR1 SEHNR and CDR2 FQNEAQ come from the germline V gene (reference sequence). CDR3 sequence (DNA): TGTGCCAGCAGCGGAGTGAACACTGAAGCTTTCTTT. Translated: CASSGVNTEAFF.

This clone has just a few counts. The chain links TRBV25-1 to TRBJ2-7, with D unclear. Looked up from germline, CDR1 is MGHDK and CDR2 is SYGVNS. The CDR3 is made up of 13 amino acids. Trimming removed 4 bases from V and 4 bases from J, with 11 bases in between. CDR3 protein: CASSGFPYYEQYF. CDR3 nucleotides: TGTGCCAGCAGTGGATTCCCTTATTACGAGCAGTACTTC.

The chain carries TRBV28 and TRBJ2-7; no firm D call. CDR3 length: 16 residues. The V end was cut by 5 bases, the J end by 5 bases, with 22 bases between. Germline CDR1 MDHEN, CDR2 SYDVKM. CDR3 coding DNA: TGTGCCAGCAGTCCCCCCGCCGGACGGGTTGGCGACGAGCAGTACTTC. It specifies CASSPPAGRVGDEQYF.

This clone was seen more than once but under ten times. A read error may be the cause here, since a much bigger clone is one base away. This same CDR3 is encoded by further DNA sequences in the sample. The CDR3 protein is CASSIDSGTGGYNEQFF. CDR3 sequence (DNA): TGTGCCAGTAGTATAGATTCCGGGACAGGGGGCTACAATGAGCAGTTCTTC. The chain employs TRBV19 and TRBJ2-1; 11 nucleotides agree with TRBD1. The germline V gene encodes CDR1 LNHDA and CDR2 SQIVND (reference sequence). V trimming: 0 bases; J trimming: 3 bases; junction bases outside the gene matches: 4. The CDR3 has 17 residues. Looking up the rest from reference TRBV19 and TRBJ2-1 gives the full variable domain: DGGITQSPKYLFRKEGQNVTLSCEQNLNHDAMYWYRQDPGQGLRLIYYSQIVNDFQKGDIAEGYSVSREKKESFPLTVTSAQKNPTAFYLCASSIDSGTGGYNEQFFGPGTRLTVL.

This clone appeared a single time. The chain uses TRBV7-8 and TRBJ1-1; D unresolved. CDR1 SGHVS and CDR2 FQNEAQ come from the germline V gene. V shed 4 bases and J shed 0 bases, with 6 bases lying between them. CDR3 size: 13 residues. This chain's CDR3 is CASSSYMNTEAFF. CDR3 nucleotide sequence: TGTGCCAGCAGCTCATACATGAACACTGAAGCTTTCTTT.

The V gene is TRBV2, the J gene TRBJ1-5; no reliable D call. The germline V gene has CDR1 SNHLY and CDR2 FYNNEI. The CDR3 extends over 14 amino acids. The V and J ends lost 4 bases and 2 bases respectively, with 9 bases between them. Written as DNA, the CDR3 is TGTGCCAGCAGTGTGCGGGCCGGCAATCAGCCCCAGCATTTT. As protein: CASSVRAGNQPQHF.

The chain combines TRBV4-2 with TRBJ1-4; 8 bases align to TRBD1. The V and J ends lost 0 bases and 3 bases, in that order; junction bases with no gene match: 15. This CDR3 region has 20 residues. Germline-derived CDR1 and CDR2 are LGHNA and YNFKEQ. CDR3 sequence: CASSQDGAGGSSVANEKLFF. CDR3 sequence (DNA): TGTGCCAGCAGCCAAGATGGGGCAGGGGGCTCTTCCGTGGCTAATGAAAAACTGTTTTTT.

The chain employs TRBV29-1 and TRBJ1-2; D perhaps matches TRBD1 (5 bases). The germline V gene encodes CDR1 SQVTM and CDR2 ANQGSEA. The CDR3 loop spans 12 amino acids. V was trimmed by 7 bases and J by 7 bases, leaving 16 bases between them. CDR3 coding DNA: TGCAGCGCTGACGGGACCGCTGGTGGCTACACCTTC. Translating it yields CSADGTAGGYTF.

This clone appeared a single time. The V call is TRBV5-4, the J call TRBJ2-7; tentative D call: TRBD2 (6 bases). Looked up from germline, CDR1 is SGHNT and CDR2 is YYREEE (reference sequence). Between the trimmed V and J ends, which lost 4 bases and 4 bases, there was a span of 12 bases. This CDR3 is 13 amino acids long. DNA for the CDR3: TGTGCCAGCAGCCCGACTAGTACGTACGAGCAGTACTTC. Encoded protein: CASSPTSTYEQYF.

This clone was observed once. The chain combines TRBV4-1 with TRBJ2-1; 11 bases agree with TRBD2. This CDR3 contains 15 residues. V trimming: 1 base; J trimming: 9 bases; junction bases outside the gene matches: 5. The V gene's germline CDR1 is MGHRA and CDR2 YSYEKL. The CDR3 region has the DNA TGCGCCAGCAGCCAAGTTCTAGCGGGAGGCGCTGAGCAGTTCTTC. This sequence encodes CASSQVLAGGAEQFF.